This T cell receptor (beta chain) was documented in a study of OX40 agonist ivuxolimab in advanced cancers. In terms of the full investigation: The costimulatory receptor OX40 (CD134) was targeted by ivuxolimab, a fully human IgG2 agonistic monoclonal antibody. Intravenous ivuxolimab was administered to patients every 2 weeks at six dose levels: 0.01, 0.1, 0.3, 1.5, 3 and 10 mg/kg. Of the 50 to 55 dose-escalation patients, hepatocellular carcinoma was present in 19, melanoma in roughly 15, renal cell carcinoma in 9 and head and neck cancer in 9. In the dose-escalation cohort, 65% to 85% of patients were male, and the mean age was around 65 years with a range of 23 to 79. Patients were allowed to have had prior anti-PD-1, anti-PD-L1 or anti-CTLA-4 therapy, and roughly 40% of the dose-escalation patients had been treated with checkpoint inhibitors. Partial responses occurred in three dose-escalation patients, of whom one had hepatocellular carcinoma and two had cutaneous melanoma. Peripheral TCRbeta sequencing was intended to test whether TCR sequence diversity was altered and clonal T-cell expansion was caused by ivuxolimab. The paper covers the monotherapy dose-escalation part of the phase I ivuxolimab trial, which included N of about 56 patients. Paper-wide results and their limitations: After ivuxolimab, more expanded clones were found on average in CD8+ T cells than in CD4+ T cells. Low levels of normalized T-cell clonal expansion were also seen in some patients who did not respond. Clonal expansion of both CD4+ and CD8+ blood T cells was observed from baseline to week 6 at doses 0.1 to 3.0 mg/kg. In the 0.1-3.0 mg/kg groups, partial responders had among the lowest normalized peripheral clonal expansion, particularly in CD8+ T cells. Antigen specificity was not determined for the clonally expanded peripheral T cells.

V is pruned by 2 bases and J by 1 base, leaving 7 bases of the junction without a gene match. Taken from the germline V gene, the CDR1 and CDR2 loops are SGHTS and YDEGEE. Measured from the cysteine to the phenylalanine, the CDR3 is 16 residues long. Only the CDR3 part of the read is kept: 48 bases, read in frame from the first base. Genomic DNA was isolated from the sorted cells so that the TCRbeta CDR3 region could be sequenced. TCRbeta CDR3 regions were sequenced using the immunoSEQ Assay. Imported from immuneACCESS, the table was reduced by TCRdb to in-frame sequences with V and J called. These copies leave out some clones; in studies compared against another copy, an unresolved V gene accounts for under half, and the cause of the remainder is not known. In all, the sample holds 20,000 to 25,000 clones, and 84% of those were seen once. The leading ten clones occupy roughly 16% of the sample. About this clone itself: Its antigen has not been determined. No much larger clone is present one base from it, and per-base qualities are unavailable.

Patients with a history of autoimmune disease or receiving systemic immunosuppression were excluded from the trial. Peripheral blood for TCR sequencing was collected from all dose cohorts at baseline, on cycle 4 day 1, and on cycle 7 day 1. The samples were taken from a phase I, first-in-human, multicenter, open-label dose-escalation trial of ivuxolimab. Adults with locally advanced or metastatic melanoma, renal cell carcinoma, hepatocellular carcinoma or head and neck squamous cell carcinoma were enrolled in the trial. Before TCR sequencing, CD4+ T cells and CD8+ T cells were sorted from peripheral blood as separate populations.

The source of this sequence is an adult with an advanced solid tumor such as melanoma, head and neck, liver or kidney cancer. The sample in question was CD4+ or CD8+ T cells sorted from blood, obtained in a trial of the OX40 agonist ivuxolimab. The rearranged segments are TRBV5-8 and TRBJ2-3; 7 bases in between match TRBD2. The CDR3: CASSFGSGVGTDTQYF. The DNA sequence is TGTGCCAGCAGCTTTGGAAGCGGGGTGGGCACAGATACGCAGTATTTT.